This TCR beta chain is drawn from a study of patients and donors after allogeneic stem cell transplantation. One entry per CDR3 protein, called by TCRdb with MiXCR from the RT-PCR reads. The table lists a few hundred thousand distinct CDR3 sequences, about 37% of them singletons. The CDR3 spans 15 residues. Trimming stripped 6 bases from V and 3 bases from J, with 17 bases between. The sequence came from a human donor who was either an allogeneic HSCT recipient or a stem cell or donor lymphocyte infusion donor (not recorded which). It is not recorded whose cells these are; they may come from a transplant donor. V usage is TRBV12-3 or TRBV12-4 and J usage is TRBJ1-1, with D tentatively TRBD1 (6 bases). The specimen sequenced was blood, either unsorted or a sorted T cell fraction (not recorded which). CDR3 residues: CASRVRRGSDTEAFF. In DNA form, the CDR3 reads TGTGCCAGCAGGGTCCGCAGGGGCTCGGACACTGAAGCTTTCTTT.